Listed here is a single T cell receptor beta chain. Data came from immunoSEQ multiplex PCR; TCRdb stores just in-frame clones and leaves some out. The table lists fewer than 400,000 clones, 85% of them singletons. These data come from a study of blood T cell repertoires in COVID-19. Study at large: PBMCs, B-cell-depleted T cells, or T cells were the source of the cDNA or gDNA that made up the material.

Per the germline V gene, CDR1 is SGHRS and CDR2 is YFSETQ. V lost 9 bases to trimming and J lost 1 base, with 16 bases between them. The CDR3 totals 15 residues. This chain joins TRBV5-1 and TRBJ2-2, with a tentative D call TRBD1 (6 bases). The TCR sequence derives from a woman aged 18-29 years with acute or convalescent COVID-19. Sequencing used peripheral blood. CDR3 sequence: CATQDSFLNTGELFF. The DNA for the CDR3 is TGCGCCACTCAGGACAGTTTTCTGAACACCGGGGAGCTGTTTTTT.